The next 29 T cell receptor beta chains were all read from a single sample in a study of T cell repertoires in cytomegalovirus infection. Their antigens are not known. TCRdb used MiXCR to reprocess the reads, holding one entry per CDR3 protein. The sample includes around 500,000 distinct CDR3 sequences, 42% of them seen just once. The sequencing here drew on cultured PBMCs, taken from culture after CMV antigen stimulation. The receptors shown here come from a human donor in good health (CMV status not recorded). Some clones in this sample may be carry-over from other donors' samples.

This clonotype has more than one count but fewer than ten. The rearrangement uses TRBV6-5 and TRBJ1-2; 9 bases match TRBD1. The trim removed 0 bases at V and 5 bases at J, leaving 7 bases unmatched. This CDR3 has 16 amino acids. CDR1 MNHEY and CDR2 SVGAGI come from the germline V gene. The CDR3 here is CASSYSILQGAYGYTF. CDR3 in DNA: TGTGCCAGCAGTTACTCCATATTACAGGGGGCATATGGCTACACCTTC.

V usage is TRBV9 and J usage is TRBJ2-5; 11 bases line up with TRBD2. Trimming at V came to 6 bases and at J to 4 bases, leaving 8 bases not matched to a gene. CDR1 and CDR2 from the germline V gene are SGDLS and YYNGEE. CDR3 size: 15 residues. The CDR3 spells CASTRLAGRGETQYF. CDR3 bases: TGTGCCAGCACCCGACTAGCGGGAAGGGGAGAGACCCAGTACTTC.

The CDR3 reads CASSYLASGSSGELFF. CDR3 bases: TGTGCCAGCAGTTATCTCGCTAGCGGGAGCTCCGGGGAGCTGTTTTTT. The chain has TRBV6-2 or TRBV6-3 and TRBJ2-2, with 10 nucleotides matching TRBD2. V gave up 3 bases and J gave up 6 bases; unmatched junction bases: 7. The CDR3 loop spans 16 amino acids. CDR1 and CDR2 from the germline V gene are MNHEY and SVGEGT.

This clonotype has just a few counts. This chain connects TRBV19 to TRBJ2-2; TRBD2 aligns across 12 bases. Trimming removed 7 bases from V and 9 bases from J; junction bases left unmatched: 6. Germline-derived CDR1 and CDR2 are LNHDA and SQIVND (reference sequence). The CDR3 totals 14 residues. As DNA, the CDR3 is TGTGCCAGTATTCCGACTAGCGGGAGCCGGGAGCTGTTTTTT. Translation gives CASIPTSGSRELFF.

The chain uses TRBV12-3 or TRBV12-4 and TRBJ1-1; TRBD1 is a possible D gene (5 bases). The CDR3 runs to 13 residues. Trimming took off 4 bases at V and 1 base at J, with 7 bases between the two ends. The CDR3 protein is CASSSRENTEAFF. The DNA of the CDR3 is TGTGCCAGCAGTTCCAGGGAGAACACTGAAGCTTTCTTT.

This clonotype appeared a few times. The CDR3 protein is CASSRNRGQSTDTQYF. The CDR3 DNA is TGTGCCAGCAGCCGCAATAGGGGCCAAAGCACAGATACGCAGTATTTT. This rearrangement joins TRBV11-2 to TRBJ2-3; TRBD1 might be the D (5 bases). Germline V gene data show CDR1 as SGHAT and CDR2 as FQNNGV. The CDR3 spans 16 residues. V lost 5 bases to trimming and J lost 0 bases, with 15 bases between them. The complete variable domain, with remaining parts taken from reference TRBV11-2 and TRBJ2-3, reads EAGVAQSPRYKIIEKRQSVAFWCNPISGHATLYWYQQILGQGPKLLIQFQNNGVVDDSQLPKDRFSAERLKGVDSTLKIQPAKLEDSAVYLCASSRNRGQSTDTQYFGPGTRLTVL.

The chain combines TRBV4-3 with TRBJ1-5, with TRBD1 matching 10 bases. Germline V gene sequence: CDR1 LGHNA, CDR2 YSLEER. Losses at the gene ends were 1 base for V and 4 bases for J; bases not matched to a gene: 4. The CDR3 loop spans 16 amino acids. The CDR3 DNA is TGCGCCAGCAGCCAAGGACAGGGGGCATGGAATCAGCCCCAGCATTTT. It specifies CASSQGQGAWNQPQHF.

This chain connects TRBV7-2 to TRBJ1-5; D not resolved. The CDR3 extends over 13 amino acids. V shed 1 base and J shed 4 bases, with 5 bases lying between them. Germline assignment: CDR1 SGHTA and CDR2 FQGNSA. The CDR3 protein is CASSLGENQPQHF. The CDR3 DNA sequence: TGTGCCAGCAGCTTAGGGGAGAATCAGCCCCAGCATTTT.

The genes are TRBV20-1 and TRBJ2-3, with 7 bases matching TRBD1. Trimming removed 2 bases from V and 0 bases from J; junction bases left unmatched: 5. Per the germline V gene, CDR1 is DFQATT and CDR2 is SNEGSKA (reference sequence). The CDR3 is 15 residues long. The CDR3 DNA reads as TGCAGTGCTAGACCGATACAGGGGAGCACAGATACGCAGTATTTT. It codes for CSARPIQGSTDTQYF.

CDR3: CASSPKGGVGSYEQYF. The CDR3 nucleotides are TGTGCCAGCAGCCCCAAGGGGGGAGTAGGGTCCTACGAGCAGTACTTC. This sequence joins TRBV5-3 and TRBJ2-7; D assignment may be TRBD1 or TRBD2 (6 bases each). TRBV5-3 falls under the ORF class, with uncertain function. V was cut by 8 bases and J by 1 base, with 22 bases left in between. This CDR3 has 16 amino acids.

Remarks on this clonotype: One end of the junction is discordant with germline, which a read error may explain. The chain carries TRBV4-1 and TRBJ2-3; 11 bases match TRBD2. CDR1 is MGHRA and CDR2 is YSYEKL in the germline V gene. The CDR3 is made up of 17 amino acids. For the CDR3, the DNA is TGTGCCAGCAGCCAAGACTCACTAGCGGGGGCGGGAGATACGCAGTATTTT. It specifies CASSQDSLAGAGDTQYF.

J is TRBJ1-1 and V is TRBV5-6; the D is unclear. Deletions cut 1 base from V and 1 base from J, with 5 bases between. The CDR3 spans 13 residues. Germline assignment: CDR1 SGHDT and CDR2 YYEEEE. The CDR3 protein is CASSLQRNTEAFF. Written as DNA, the CDR3 is TGTGCCAGCAGCTTGCAAAGGAACACTGAAGCTTTCTTT. The full variable domain, completed using reference TRBV5-6 and TRBJ1-1, is DAGVTQSPTHLIKTRGQQVTLRCSPKSGHDTVSWYQQALGQGPQFIFQYYEEEERQRGNFPDRFSGHQFPNYSSELNVNALLLGDSALYLCASSLQRNTEAFFGQGTRLTVV.

The rearrangement joins TRBV12-5 to TRBJ1-1; D is perhaps TRBD1 (5 bases). The V gene lost 6 bases and the J gene lost 1 base, with 9 bases spanning the gap. Germline V gene lookup returns CDR1 LGHNT and CDR2 FRNRAP. This CDR3 is built from 13 residues. The CDR3 DNA is TGTGCTAGTGGCATCGGGGGGAACACTGAAGCTTTCTTT. Amino acids: CASGIGGNTEAFF.

This chain uses TRBV4-3 with TRBJ2-7; D may be TRBD2 (6 bases). The germline CDR1 and CDR2 sequences are LGHNA and YSLEER. The CDR3 runs to 13 residues. The V gene lost 3 bases and the J gene lost 6 bases, with 12 bases spanning the gap. CDR3 residues: CASSQTGGSEQYF. In DNA form, the CDR3 reads TGCGCCAGCAGCCAGACCGGGGGATCCGAGCAGTACTTC.

The gene calls are TRBV7-2 and TRBJ2-3; D might be TRBD2 (5 bases). Germline CDR1 and CDR2: SGHTA and FQGNSA. Trimming took 5 bases from V and 4 from J, leaving 13 bases between them. The CDR3 contains 14 residues. CDR3 in DNA: TGTGCCAGCAGCCCCCAGTCCGGGGCAGATACGCAGTATTTT. It translates to CASSPQSGADTQYF.

The chain combines TRBV11-2 with TRBJ2-5; D may be TRBD1 (6 bases). This CDR3 is built from 13 residues. V was cut by 6 bases and J by 5 bases, with 13 bases left in between. Per germline, CDR1 SGHAT and CDR2 FQNNGV. The CDR3, as DNA: TGTGCCAGCAGTTCAGGGGAGTCTGAGACCCAGTACTTC. Protein: CASSSGESETQYF.

The rearrangement links TRBV11-2 to TRBJ2-1; 7 bases match TRBD1. The CDR3 loop spans 15 amino acids. Trimming cost V 4 bases and J 4 bases; bases outside gene matches: 7. Per the germline V gene, CDR1 is SGHAT and CDR2 is FQNNGV. The CDR3: CASSSRGDSYNEQFF. CDR3 DNA sequence: TGTGCCAGCAGCTCCCGAGGGGACAGTTACAATGAGCAGTTCTTC. The full variable domain, rest sourced from reference TRBV11-2 and TRBJ2-1, is EAGVAQSPRYKIIEKRQSVAFWCNPISGHATLYWYQQILGQGPKLLIQFQNNGVVDDSQLPKDRFSAERLKGVDSTLKIQPAKLEDSAVYLCASSSRGDSYNEQFFGPGTRLTVL.

This clonotype was detected a few times. The chain employs TRBV7-2 and TRBJ2-5; D gene unclear. There are 13 residues in the CDR3. V was cut by 4 bases and J by 5 bases, with 11 bases left in between. Germline CDR1 is SGHTA and CDR2 is FQGNSA. The CDR3 coding sequence is TGTGCCAGCAGCTCCCAAGAGAGGGAGACCCAGTACTTC. It specifies CASSSQERETQYF.

J is TRBJ1-3 and V is TRBV12-3 or TRBV12-4, with TRBD1 matching 9 bases. J lost 4 bases, V lost 5 bases, and 9 bases had no gene match. CDR3 length equals 16 residues. The CDR3 spells CASSPRDRASGNTIYF. CDR3 bases: TGTGCCAGCAGTCCCCGGGACAGGGCCTCCGGAAACACCATATATTTT.

The CDR3 region has the DNA TGCGCCAGCAGCTTTGCGCGGGAGGGAAAGAATGAGCAGTTCTTC. Protein sequence: CASSFAREGKNEQFF. The V gene is TRBV5-1, the J gene TRBJ2-1, with TRBD2 identical over 9 bases. This CDR3 region has 15 residues. The germline V gene has CDR1 SGHRS and CDR2 YFSETQ. Germline trimming cut 2 bases from V and 7 bases from J; bases unmatched to any gene: 7.

This clonotype was counted once. The genes are TRBV12-5 and TRBJ2-7, with 9 bases identical to TRBD1. In germline, CDR1 is LGHNT, CDR2 FRNRAP. The V gene end was trimmed by 5 bases and the J gene end by 2 bases; junction bases not matched to a gene: 4. The CDR3 extends over 14 amino acids. As DNA, the CDR3 is TGTGCTAGTGGTCCGGGGACAGGGACCTACGAGCAGTACTTC. It translates to CASGPGTGTYEQYF. The full variable domain, rest sourced from reference TRBV12-5 and TRBJ2-7, is DARVTQTPRHKVTEMGQEVTMRCQPILGHNTVFWYRQTMMQGLELLAYFRNRAPLDDSGMPKDRFSAEMPDATLATLKIQPSEPRDSAVYFCASGPGTGTYEQYFGPGTRLTVT.

The sample holds a few counts of this clonotype. The rearrangement joins TRBV10-3 to TRBJ2-3; TRBD2 matches at 12 bases. V gave up 1 base and J gave up 9 bases; unmatched junction bases: 8. Germline assignment: CDR1 ENHRY and CDR2 SYGVKD. The CDR3 is made up of 16 amino acids. CDR3 region: CAISELSSGRAETQYF. As DNA, the CDR3 is TGTGCCATCAGTGAGTTGTCTAGCGGGAGGGCCGAGACGCAGTATTTT.

This clonotype was found a few times. The rearrangement joins TRBV7-2 to TRBJ2-1, with no clear D. Germline assignment: CDR1 SGHTA and CDR2 FQGNSA. Trimming took off 1 base at V and 3 bases at J, with 13 bases between the two ends. The CDR3 length is 16 residues. The CDR3 protein is CASSLETFPGYNEQFF. In DNA, the CDR3 is TGTGCCAGCAGCTTAGAAACCTTTCCAGGCTACAATGAGCAGTTCTTC.

The V gene is TRBV7-6, the J gene TRBJ2-1; 10 nucleotides match TRBD2. In germline, CDR1 is SGHVS, CDR2 FNYEAQ. The CDR3 has 16 residues. Trimming removed 4 bases from V and 4 bases from J; junction bases left unmatched: 7. CDR3 region: CASSSGVAGGYNEQFF. The CDR3 coding sequence is TGTGCCAGCAGCTCTGGTGTAGCGGGGGGTTACAATGAGCAGTTCTTC.

V is TRBV20-1 and J is TRBJ2-1, with a possible D match to TRBD1 (6 bases). V was clipped by 0 bases and J by 1 base, with 13 bases between them. The CDR3 has 16 residues. The germline gives CDR1 DFQATT, CDR2 SNEGSKA (reference sequence). CDR3 loop: CSARDPGADSYNEQFF. The CDR3 region has the DNA TGCAGTGCTAGAGATCCAGGGGCCGATTCCTACAATGAGCAGTTCTTC.

V and J are TRBV6-2 or TRBV6-3 and TRBJ2-1; unclear D gene. CDR3 length: 11 residues. Germline values: CDR1 MNHEY, CDR2 SVGEGT. Trimming took 8 bases from V and 8 from J, leaving 10 bases between them. The DNA for the CDR3 is TGTGCCAGCTCGACAAGGCATGAGCAGTTCTTC. Translation gives CASSTRHEQFF.

V and J are TRBV7-2 and TRBJ2-7; D remains unclear. V shed 7 bases and J shed 0 bases, with 13 bases lying between them. This CDR3 has 14 residues. Germline V gives CDR1 SGHTA, CDR2 FQGNSA. The CDR3 DNA follows: TGTGCCAGCACCCCCGGGCGGAGCTCCTACGAGCAGTACTTC. Translating gives CASTPGRSSYEQYF.

The V and J genes are TRBV15 and TRBJ2-7; D not resolved. Germline loops: CDR1 LNHNV, CDR2 YYDKDF (reference sequence). The V gene lost 0 bases and the J gene lost 4 bases, with 7 bases spanning the gap. The CDR3 covers 13 residues. CDR3 sequence reads: CATSRDLGYEQYF. In DNA form, the CDR3 reads TGTGCCACCAGCAGAGATTTGGGTTACGAGCAGTACTTC.

This clonotype was found many times. This chain connects TRBV7-2 to TRBJ2-1; D unresolved. The germline CDR1 and CDR2 sequences are SGHTA and FQGNSA. CDR3 size: 17 residues. V lost 5 bases and J lost 0, with 17 bases in between. CDR3 protein: CASSPFSLVSSYNEQFF. The CDR3 DNA sequence: TGTGCCAGCAGCCCCTTCTCCCTGGTAAGCTCCTACAATGAGCAGTTCTTC. Full variable domain (rest looked up from reference TRBV7-2 and TRBJ2-1): GAGVSQSPSNKVTEKGKDVELRCDPISGHTALYWYRQSLGQGLEFLIYFQGNSAPDKSGLPSDRFSAERTGGSVSTLTIQRTQQEDSAVYLCASSPFSLVSSYNEQFFGPGTRLTVL.